Sequencing of this T cell receptor beta chain was carried out in a study of vaccination effects on CD4 cells after COVID-19. Study-level points and caveats: Substantial clonal contraction characterized both infection- and vaccine-induced clones late after vaccination.

Sequencing was preceded by expansion of antigen-specific CD4+ T cells with viral peptide pools in the ViraFEST assay. Scientists isolated CD4+ T cells after a roughly nine-day culture period ended. Some 2 million PBMC per well were cultured with approximately 9 IU/ml IL-2 and approximately 9.1 ug/ml peptides. IL-2 medium was substituted for half the medium on days 3 and 7. To note about this clone: What it binds is unknown.

Some clones are missing from TCRdb's copy, which holds only in-frame ones; the method was immunoSEQ multiplex PCR. The sample lists about 79,000 clones; roughly 74% were seen once. The sample here was CD4+ T cells from PBMCs cultured with HCoV-229E spike peptides, taken before COVID-19 vaccination. This receptor was obtained from a human donor who received a COVID-19 vaccine.

The CDR3 sequence is CASSSRGGGTDTQYF. CDR3 nucleotide sequence: TGTGCCAGCAGCTCTCGCGGGGGGGGCACAGATACGCAGTATTTT. The chain joins TRBV7-2 to TRBJ2-3; 9 positions agree with TRBD2. Looked up from germline, CDR1 is SGHTA and CDR2 is FQGNSA. V gave up 4 bases and J gave up 1 base; unmatched junction bases: 3. The CDR3 runs to 15 residues.